This T cell receptor (beta chain) was identified during a study of vaccination effects on CD4 cells after COVID-19 (dated by TCRdb to the early 2020s). Regarding the study in general: Across the study, the median time from the second dose to post-vaccine sampling was 72 days (range 14 to 241). The Oncomine TCR Beta short-read assay on an Illumina iSeq 100 was used to sequence cultures from other donors in the study. The study compared SARS-CoV-2 spike-specific CD4+ TCR repertoires before and after mRNA vaccination in COVID-19 convalescent patients and infection-naive vaccine recipients. A total of ten to eleven COVID-19 convalescent patients and a few SARS-CoV-2-naive healthy vaccine recipients were included in the full study.

On this clone itself: Its antigen specificity is not known. Base qualities are missing; no much larger clone stands one base away.

To identify antigen-specific CD4+ T cell clonotypes by their expansion, the ViraFEST assay first stimulated PBMC with viral peptide pools and then applied TCR sequencing. After approximately 11 days of culture, CD4+ T cells were isolated with the EasySep CD4+ T cell isolation kit. Participants received two doses of either the BNT162b2 or the mRNA-1273 mRNA SARS-CoV-2 vaccine. None of the healthy vaccine recipients had a prior SARS-CoV-2 infection, which was confirmed by nucleocapsid antibody tests that came back negative both before and after vaccination. Each well held fewer than 2.5 million PBMC cultured in IMDM containing roughly 5% human AB serum, roughly 9.6 IU/ml IL-2 and gentamicin, along with around 11 ug/ml peptides. Half of the culture medium was replaced with fresh IL-2-containing medium on days 3 and 7. Unless noted otherwise, every peptide stimulation condition was cultured in triplicate wells. Using Ficoll-Paque Plus gradient centrifugation, PBMC were separated from whole blood and then either used fresh or cryopreserved at -140C. The overlapping peptide pools covered the spike proteins of SARS-CoV-2 as well as those of the common cold coronaviruses HCoV-NL63, HCoV-OC43 and HCoV-229E. Genomic DNA was extracted from cultured CD4+ T cells with the QIAamp micro DNA kit.

General conclusions and limits of the study: At late post-vaccination timepoints, both infection-induced and vaccine-induced clones showed marked clonal contraction, consistent with waning T cell responses. In healthy vaccine recipients, vaccine-induced clones were almost all SARS-CoV-2 mono-reactive, with only 1 of 255 being cross-reactive with common cold coronaviruses. Only a small number of convalescent patients were included, and no early post-infection timepoints were available, which limited the study.

Libraries were built with the immunoSEQ multiplex PCR assay. DNA from the cultured, isolated CD4+ T cells was subjected to TCR beta CDR3 sequencing. The study's processing was this. Non-productive TCR sequences were removed and reads were trimmed to the CDR3 region, keeping CDR3s of at least 7 amino acids. The MANAFEST web app was used to pick out antigen-specific clonotypes by comparing their expansion in peptide wells with that in reference cultures. For clones to be considered positive, expansion at FDR<0.05 versus reference and all other wells, an odds ratio above 5, and a frequency above 0.1% in two replicate wells were required. A clonotype was called cross-reactive if it was significantly expanded both in SARS-CoV-2 spike wells and in at least one common cold coronavirus spike condition. Using the stringdist R package, CDR3 similarity was measured by Levenshtein distance, and unrooted trees were constructed with ape in R 3.6.1. TCRdb retrieved this table from immuneACCESS and kept in-frame rearrangements only. Not all clones are present; in checked studies, unresolved V genes account for under half, and no reason is known for the remainder. V, J and clone size are taken as reported in that table, and D and trimming were inferred from the DNA itself. The sample has 20,000 to 25,000 clones on record, around 76% of them singletons. In total, the top ten clones hold 9% to 9.5% of the sample.

Counted from cysteine to phenylalanine, this CDR3 has 13 amino acids. Only the CDR3 DNA stays, 39 bases, in frame from base 1. From the germline V gene, CDR1 is SGHDT and CDR2 is YYEEEE. Deletion took 0 bases off V and 3 bases off J, with a span of 4 bases between the germline ends. The chain uses TRBV5-6 and TRBJ2-1; the D gene is not confidently resolved. Specimen: CD4+ T cells from PBMCs cultured with HCoV-229E spike peptides, collected after COVID-19 vaccination. Sample cell subset or site, as interpreted from the label and publication: HCoV-229E spike overlapping peptide pool stimulation. This sequence was found in a human donor who received a COVID-19 vaccine. CDR3 protein: CASSLDYYNEQFF. The base sequence is TGTGCCAGCAGCTTGGACTACTACAATGAGCAGTTCTTC.